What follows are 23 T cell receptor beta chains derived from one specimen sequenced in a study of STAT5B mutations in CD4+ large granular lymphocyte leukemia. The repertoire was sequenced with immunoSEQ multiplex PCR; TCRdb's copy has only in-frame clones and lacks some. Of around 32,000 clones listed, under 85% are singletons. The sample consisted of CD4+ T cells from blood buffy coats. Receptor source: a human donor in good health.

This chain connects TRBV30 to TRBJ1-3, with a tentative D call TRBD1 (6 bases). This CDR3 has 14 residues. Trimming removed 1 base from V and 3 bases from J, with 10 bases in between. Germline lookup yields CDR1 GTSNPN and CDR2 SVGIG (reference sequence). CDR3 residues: CAWSEQGGGNTIYF. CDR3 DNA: TGTGCCTGGAGTGAACAGGGCGGTGGAAACACCATATATTTT.

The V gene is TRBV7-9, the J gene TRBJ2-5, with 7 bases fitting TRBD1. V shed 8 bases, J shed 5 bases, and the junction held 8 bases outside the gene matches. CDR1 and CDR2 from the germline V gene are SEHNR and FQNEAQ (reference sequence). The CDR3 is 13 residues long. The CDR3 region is CASQTGAWETQYF. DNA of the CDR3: TGTGCCAGCCAAACAGGGGCTTGGGAGACCCAGTACTTC. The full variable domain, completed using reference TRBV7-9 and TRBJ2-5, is DTGVSQNPRHKITKRGQNVTFRCDPISEHNRLYWYRQTLGQGPEFLTYFQNEAQLEKSRLLSDRFSAERPKGSFSTLEIQRTEQGDSAMYLCASQTGAWETQYFGPGTRLLVL.

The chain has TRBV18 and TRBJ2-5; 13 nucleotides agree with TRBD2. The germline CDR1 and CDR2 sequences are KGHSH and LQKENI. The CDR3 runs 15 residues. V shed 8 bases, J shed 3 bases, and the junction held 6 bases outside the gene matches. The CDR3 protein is CASTGLAGREETQYF. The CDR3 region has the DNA TGTGCCAGCACGGGACTAGCGGGGCGTGAAGAGACCCAGTACTTC.

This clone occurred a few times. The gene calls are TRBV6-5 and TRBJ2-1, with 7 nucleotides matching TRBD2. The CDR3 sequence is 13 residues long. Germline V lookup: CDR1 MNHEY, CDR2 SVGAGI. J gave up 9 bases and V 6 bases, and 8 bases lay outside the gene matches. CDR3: CASRLAEAGEQFF. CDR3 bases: TGTGCCAGCAGGCTAGCGGAGGCGGGTGAGCAGTTCTTC.

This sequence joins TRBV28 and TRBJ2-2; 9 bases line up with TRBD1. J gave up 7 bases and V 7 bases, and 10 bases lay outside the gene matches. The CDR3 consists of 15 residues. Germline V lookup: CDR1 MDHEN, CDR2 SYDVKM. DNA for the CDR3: TGTGCCAGCAAATACCGGGACAGGGCCATCGGGGAGCTGTTTTTT. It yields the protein CASKYRDRAIGELFF.

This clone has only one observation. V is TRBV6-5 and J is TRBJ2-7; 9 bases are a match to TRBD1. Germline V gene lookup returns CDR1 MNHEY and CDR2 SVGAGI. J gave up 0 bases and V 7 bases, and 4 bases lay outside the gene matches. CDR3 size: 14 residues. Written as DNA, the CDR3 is TGTGCCAGCACCGGGACAGGGAGCTCCTACGAGCAGTACTTC. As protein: CASTGTGSSYEQYF.

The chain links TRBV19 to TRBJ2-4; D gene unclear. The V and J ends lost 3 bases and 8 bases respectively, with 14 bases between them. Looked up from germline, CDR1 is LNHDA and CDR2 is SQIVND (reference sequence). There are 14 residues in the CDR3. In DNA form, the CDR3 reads TGTGCCAGTAGTATCAACGGGTTTGATGACATTCAGTACTTC. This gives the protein CASSINGFDDIQYF.

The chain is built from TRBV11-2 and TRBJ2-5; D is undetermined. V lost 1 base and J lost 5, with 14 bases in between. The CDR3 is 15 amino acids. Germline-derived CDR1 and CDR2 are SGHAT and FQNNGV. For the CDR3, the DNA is TGTGCCAGCAGCTTAGGCGCAGGCCTCCTCGAGACCCAGTACTTC. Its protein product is CASSLGAGLLETQYF. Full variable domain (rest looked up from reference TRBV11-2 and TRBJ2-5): EAGVAQSPRYKIIEKRQSVAFWCNPISGHATLYWYQQILGQGPKLLIQFQNNGVVDDSQLPKDRFSAERLKGVDSTLKIQPAKLEDSAVYLCASSLGAGLLETQYFGPGTRLLVL.

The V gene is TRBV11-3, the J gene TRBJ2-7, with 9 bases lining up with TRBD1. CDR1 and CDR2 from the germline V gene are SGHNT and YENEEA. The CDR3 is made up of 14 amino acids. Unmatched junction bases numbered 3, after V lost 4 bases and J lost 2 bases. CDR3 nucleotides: TGTGCCAGCAGCTCCGGGACAGGGCCCTACGAGCAGTACTTC. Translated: CASSSGTGPYEQYF.

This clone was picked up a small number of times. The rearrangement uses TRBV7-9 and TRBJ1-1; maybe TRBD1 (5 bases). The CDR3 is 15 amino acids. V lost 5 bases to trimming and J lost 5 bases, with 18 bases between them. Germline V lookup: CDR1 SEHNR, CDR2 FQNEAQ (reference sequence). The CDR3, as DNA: TGTGCCAGCAGCCCCCCGAGGGACGAAGAAACTGAAGCTTTCTTT. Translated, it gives CASSPPRDEETEAFF. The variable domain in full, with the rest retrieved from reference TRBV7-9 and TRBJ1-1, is DTGVSQNPRHKITKRGQNVTFRCDPISEHNRLYWYRQTLGQGPEFLTYFQNEAQLEKSRLLSDRFSAERPKGSFSTLEIQRTEQGDSAMYLCASSPPRDEETEAFFGQGTRLTVV.

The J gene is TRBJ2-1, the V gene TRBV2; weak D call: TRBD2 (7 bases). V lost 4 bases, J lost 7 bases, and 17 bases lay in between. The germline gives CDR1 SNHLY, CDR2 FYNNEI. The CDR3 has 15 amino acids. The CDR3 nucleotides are TGTGCCAGCAGTGGAGGGGGGGGCTCGGGTAATGAGCAGTTCTTC. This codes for CASSGGGGSGNEQFF. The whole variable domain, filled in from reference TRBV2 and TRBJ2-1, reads EPEVTQTPSHQVTQMGQEVILRCVPISNHLYFYWYRQILGQKVEFLVSFYNNEISEKSEIFDDQFSVERPDGSNFTLKIRSTKLEDSAMYFCASSGGGGSGNEQFFGPGTRLTVL.

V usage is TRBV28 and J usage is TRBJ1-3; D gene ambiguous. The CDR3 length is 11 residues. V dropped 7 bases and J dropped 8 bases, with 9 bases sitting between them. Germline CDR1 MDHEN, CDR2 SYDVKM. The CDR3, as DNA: TGTGCCAGCATGGGAACCGACACCATATATTTT. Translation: CASMGTDTIYF.

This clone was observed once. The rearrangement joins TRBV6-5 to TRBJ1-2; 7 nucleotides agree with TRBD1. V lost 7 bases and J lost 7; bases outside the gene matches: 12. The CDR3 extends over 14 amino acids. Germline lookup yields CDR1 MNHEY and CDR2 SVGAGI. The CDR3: CASTKGDRVSGYTF. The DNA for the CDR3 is TGTGCCAGCACCAAAGGAGACAGGGTCTCTGGCTACACCTTC.

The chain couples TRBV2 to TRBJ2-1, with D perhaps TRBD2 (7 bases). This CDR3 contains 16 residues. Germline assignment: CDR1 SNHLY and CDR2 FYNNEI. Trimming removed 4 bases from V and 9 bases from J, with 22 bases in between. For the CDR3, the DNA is TGTGCCAGCAGTGCCGAAGGGGGAGGGCTTAGTTTTGAGCAGTTCTTC. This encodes CASSAEGGGLSFEQFF.

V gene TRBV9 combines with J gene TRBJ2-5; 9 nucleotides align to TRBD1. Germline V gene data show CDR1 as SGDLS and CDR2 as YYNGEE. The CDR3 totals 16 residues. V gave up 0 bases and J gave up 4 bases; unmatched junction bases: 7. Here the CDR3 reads CASSVGGTGKGETQYF. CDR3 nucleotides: TGTGCCAGCAGCGTAGGGGGGACAGGGAAGGGAGAGACCCAGTACTTC.

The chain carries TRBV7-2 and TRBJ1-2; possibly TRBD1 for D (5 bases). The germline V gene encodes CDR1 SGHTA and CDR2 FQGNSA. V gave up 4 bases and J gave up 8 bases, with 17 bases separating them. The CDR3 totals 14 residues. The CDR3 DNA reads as TGTGCCAGCAGCTCCGCCGGGGCCTTCTGGGGCTACACCTTC. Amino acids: CASSSAGAFWGYTF.

In DNA form, the CDR3 reads TGTGCCAGCAGCTTCCGGACAGGGGAGGAAGTGACCCAGTACTTC. Protein product: CASSFRTGEEVTQYF. The genes are TRBV7-9 and TRBJ2-5, with 9 bases that match TRBD1. This CDR3 contains 15 residues. Germline V gives CDR1 SEHNR, CDR2 FQNEAQ (reference sequence). J lost 7 bases, V lost 3 bases, and 9 bases had no gene match.

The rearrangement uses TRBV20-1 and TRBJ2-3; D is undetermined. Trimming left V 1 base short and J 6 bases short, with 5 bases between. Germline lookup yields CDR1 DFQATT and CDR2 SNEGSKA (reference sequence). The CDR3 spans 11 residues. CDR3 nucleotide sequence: TGCAGTGCTAGAGTGTGGGATACGCAGTATTTT. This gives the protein CSARVWDTQYF.

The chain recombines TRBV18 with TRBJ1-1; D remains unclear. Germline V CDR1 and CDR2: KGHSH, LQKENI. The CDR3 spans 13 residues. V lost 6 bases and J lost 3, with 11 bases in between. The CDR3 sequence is CASSPARDTEAFF. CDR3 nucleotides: TGTGCCAGCTCCCCCGCCCGCGACACTGAAGCTTTCTTT.

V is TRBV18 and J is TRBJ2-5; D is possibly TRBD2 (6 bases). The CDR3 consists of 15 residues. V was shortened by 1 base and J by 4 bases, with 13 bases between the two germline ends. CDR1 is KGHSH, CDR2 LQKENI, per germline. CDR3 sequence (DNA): TGTGCCAGCTCACCACAAAGTCGGGGGAGAGAGACCCAGTACTTC. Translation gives CASSPQSRGRETQYF.

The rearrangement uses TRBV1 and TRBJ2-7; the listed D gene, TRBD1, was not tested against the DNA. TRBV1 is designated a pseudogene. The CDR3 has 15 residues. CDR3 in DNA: TGCACCAGCAGCCGACCAAGGGGTGGCTCCTACGAGCAGTACTTC. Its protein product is CTSSRPRGGSYEQYF.

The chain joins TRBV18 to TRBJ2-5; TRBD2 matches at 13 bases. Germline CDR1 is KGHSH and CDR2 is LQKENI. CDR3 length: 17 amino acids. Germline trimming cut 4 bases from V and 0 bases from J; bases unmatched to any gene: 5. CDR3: CASSRTSGGRYQETQYF. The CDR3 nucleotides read TGTGCCAGCTCACGGACTAGCGGGGGTCGGTACCAAGAGACCCAGTACTTC.

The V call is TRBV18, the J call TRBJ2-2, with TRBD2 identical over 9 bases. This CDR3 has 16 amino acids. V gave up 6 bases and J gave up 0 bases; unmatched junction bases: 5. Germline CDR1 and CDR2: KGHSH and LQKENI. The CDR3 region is CASSRLAASNTGELFF. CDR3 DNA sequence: TGTGCCAGCTCTCGACTAGCGGCTTCGAACACCGGGGAGCTGTTTTTT.